The 31 T cell receptor beta chains below were found in one sample sequenced in a study of lymphopenia after photon versus proton radiotherapy. The table came from immunoSEQ multiplex PCR; TCRdb's copy has only in-frame clones and leaves some out. The table includes some 76,000 clones, around 90% detected once. Material: peripheral blood, obtained from a patient treated with photon-based radiotherapy. The receptors were gathered from a woman aged 40 to 49 with cholangiocarcinoma.

The chain is built from TRBV7-2 and TRBJ1-2, with D unresolved. Trimming cost V 7 bases and J 7 bases, with 16 bases left between them. CDR1 SGHTA and CDR2 FQGNSA come from the germline V gene. The CDR3 is 13 residues long. The CDR3, as DNA: TGTGCCAGCACCCTGGCAGTGGGATCTGGCTACACCTTC. Its translation: CASTLAVGSGYTF.

V usage is TRBV7-6 and J usage is TRBJ1-1; perhaps TRBD1 as D (6 bases). Deletions cut 5 bases from V and 3 bases from J, with 13 bases between. The CDR3 sequence is 14 residues long. Germline V gene lookup returns CDR1 SGHVS and CDR2 FNYEAQ. CDR3 loop: CASSPTRGDTEAFF. CDR3 sequence (DNA): TGTGCCAGCAGCCCCACTAGGGGGGACACTGAAGCTTTCTTT.

The J gene is TRBJ2-1, the V gene TRBV5-5; 9 bases align to TRBD2. V shed 1 base and J 9 bases; nucleotides not matched to a gene: 8. The CDR3 is 15 amino acids. Germline CDR1 is SGHKS and CDR2 is YYEKEE (reference sequence). The CDR3 nucleotides read TGTGCCAGCAGCTTGTCAAGCGGGAGGAAATTTGAGCAGTTCTTC. Protein sequence: CASSLSSGRKFEQFF. Based on the CDR3 plus reference TRBV5-5 and TRBJ2-1, the full variable domain is DAGVTQSPTHLIKTRGQQVTLRCSPISGHKSVSWYQQVLGQGPQFIFQYYEKEERGRGNFPDRFSARQFPNYSSELNVNALLLGDSALYLCASSLSSGRKFEQFFGPGTRLTVL.

This chain connects TRBV7-9 to TRBJ2-7; perhaps TRBD2 as D (7 bases). The CDR3 is 16 residues long. The germline V and J ends were trimmed by 5 bases and 2 bases, with 19 bases remaining between them. Per germline, CDR1 SEHNR and CDR2 FQNEAQ (reference sequence). The chain's CDR3 is CASSLLGGRRTYEQYF. The DNA for the CDR3 is TGTGCCAGCAGCCTGTTGGGGGGGCGAAGGACCTACGAGCAGTACTTC.

The chain has TRBV19 and TRBJ2-7; 8 bases are shared with TRBD1. This CDR3 contains 16 residues. Germline CDR1 reads LNHDA; CDR2 reads SQIVND (reference sequence). Trimming took 0 bases from V and 2 from J; bases not matched to a gene: 6. The CDR3 DNA reads as TGTGCCAGTAGTATAGACCAGACAGGGGTGGCCTACGAGCAGTACTTC. Encoded protein: CASSIDQTGVAYEQYF.

The chain recombines TRBV7-2 with TRBJ1-1, with D perhaps TRBD1 (5 bases). Germline CDR1 and CDR2: SGHTA and FQGNSA. V dropped 5 bases and J dropped 0 bases, with 19 bases sitting between them. This CDR3 contains 17 residues. The CDR3 sequence is CASSPYDSPTMNTEAFF. CDR3 nucleotide sequence: TGTGCCAGCAGCCCGTATGACAGCCCGACCATGAACACTGAAGCTTTCTTT. Looking up the rest from reference TRBV7-2 and TRBJ1-1 gives the full variable domain: GAGVSQSPSNKVTEKGKDVELRCDPISGHTALYWYRQSLGQGLEFLIYFQGNSAPDKSGLPSDRFSAERTGGSVSTLTIQRTQQEDSAVYLCASSPYDSPTMNTEAFFGQGTRLTVV.

The V call is TRBV5-1, the J call TRBJ2-1; a possible D gene is TRBD2 (5 bases). This CDR3 is 15 amino acids long. The germline V gene has CDR1 SGHRS and CDR2 YFSETQ. V was shortened by 2 bases and J by 3 bases, with 12 bases between the two germline ends. The CDR3 DNA reads as TGCGCCAGCAGCTTTTCTTTTGGAGGCTACAATGAGCAGTTCTTC. Protein product: CASSFSFGGYNEQFF.

The chain is built from TRBV7-2 and TRBJ1-6, with 9 bases matching TRBD1. Per the germline V gene, CDR1 is SGHTA and CDR2 is FQGNSA. Trimming cost V 4 bases and J 5 bases; bases outside gene matches: 3. CDR3 length: 15 amino acids. CDR3 bases: TGTGCCAGCAGCTACCGGGACAGGGATAATTCACCCCTCCACTTT. This gives the protein CASSYRDRDNSPLHF.

The CDR3 is CASSKEGRTVYGYTF. The CDR3 bases are TGTGCCAGCAGCAAAGAAGGCAGGACTGTCTATGGCTACACCTTC. The J gene is TRBJ1-2, the V gene TRBV21-1. TRBV21-1 is noted as a pseudogene. This CDR3 is built from 15 residues.

The chain is built from TRBV6-5 and TRBJ2-7, with 9 bases that match TRBD1. The CDR3 spans 13 residues. V dropped 5 bases and J dropped 3; count of bases not matched to a gene: 2. The germline CDR1 and CDR2 sequences are MNHEY and SVGAGI. CDR3 residues: CASSRDRDYEQYF. Here the CDR3 DNA reads TGTGCCAGCAGTAGGGACAGGGACTACGAGCAGTACTTC.

The chain links TRBV7-9 to TRBJ2-3; D may be TRBD1 (7 bases). V lost 4 bases and J 1 base, leaving 15 bases between the germline ends. CDR1 is SEHNR and CDR2 is FQNEAQ in the germline V gene (reference sequence). The CDR3 totals 16 residues. In nucleotides, the CDR3 is TGTGCCAGCAGCTCGGACAGGCGGGAAGGCACAGATACGCAGTATTTT. Its translation: CASSSDRREGTDTQYF.

This chain joins TRBV7-9 and TRBJ1-6, with 7 bases fitting TRBD1. The CDR3 is 15 amino acids. V lost 1 base to trimming and J lost 9 bases; unmatched junction nucleotides: 6. The germline V gene encodes CDR1 SEHNR and CDR2 FQNEAQ (reference sequence). The CDR3 protein is CASSLEQGQGSPLHF. The CDR3 bases are TGTGCCAGCAGCTTAGAACAGGGGCAAGGTTCACCCCTCCACTTT. The full variable domain, completed using reference TRBV7-9 and TRBJ1-6, is DTGVSQNPRHKITKRGQNVTFRCDPISEHNRLYWYRQTLGQGPEFLTYFQNEAQLEKSRLLSDRFSAERPKGSFSTLEIQRTEQGDSAMYLCASSLEQGQGSPLHFGNGTRLTVT.

The V and J genes are TRBV11-1 and TRBJ2-5, with TRBD2 matching 8 bases. CDR1 and CDR2 (germline): SGHAT, FQDESV (reference sequence). J gave up 2 bases and V 1 base, and 9 bases lay outside the gene matches. There are 17 residues in the CDR3. CDR3 nucleotides: TGTGCCAGCAGCTTAGTCCCCGGACTAGCAGGGCAAGAGACCCAGTACTTC. Translation gives CASSLVPGLAGQETQYF.

This chain links TRBV2 with TRBJ1-1; 8 bases are shared with TRBD1. The germline CDR1 and CDR2 sequences are SNHLY and FYNNEI. This CDR3 is 14 amino acids long. V lost 1 base, J lost 4 bases, and 2 bases stayed unmatched. For the CDR3, the DNA is TGTGCCAGCAGTGAAGAGGGGACAGGCACTGAAGCTTTCTTT. Translated, it gives CASSEEGTGTEAFF.

The chain is built from TRBV29-1 and TRBJ1-2; D is unresolved. With 3 bases removed from V and 7 bases from J, the gap between germline ends came to 12 bases. Per germline, CDR1 SQVTM and CDR2 ANQGSEA. This CDR3 spans 12 amino acids. CDR3 nucleotides: TGCAGCGTTGAGGGCGGGGTACGTGGCTACACCTTC. The encoded protein is CSVEGGVRGYTF.

This rearrangement joins TRBV4-3 to TRBJ2-7; 8 bases line up with TRBD1. The trim removed 1 base at V and 5 bases at J, leaving 7 bases unmatched. CDR3 size: 15 residues. The germline gives CDR1 LGHNA, CDR2 YSLEER. The CDR3 protein is CASSQAGGPPNEQYF. The CDR3 DNA reads TGCGCCAGCAGCCAAGCAGGGGGCCCCCCCAACGAGCAGTACTTC.

This chain connects TRBV15 to TRBJ1-1; D gene unclear. This CDR3 is 12 amino acids long. Germline lookup yields CDR1 LNHNV and CDR2 YYDKDF (reference sequence). V was clipped by 5 bases and J by 2 bases, with 6 bases between them. CDR3 region: CATSPANTEAFF. The CDR3 DNA follows: TGTGCCACCAGCCCCGCCAACACTGAAGCTTTCTTT.

The V call is TRBV19, the J call TRBJ1-6; TRBD1 matches 10 bases. This CDR3 spans 13 amino acids. The V gene end was trimmed by 8 bases and the J gene end by 7 bases; junction bases not matched to a gene: 2. The germline V gene encodes CDR1 LNHDA and CDR2 SQIVND (reference sequence). CDR3 coding DNA: TGTGCCAGTGGACAGGGGGGAAATTCACCCCTCCACTTT. Translated: CASGQGGNSPLHF.

The chain recombines TRBV7-8 with TRBJ1-1, with D tentatively TRBD1 (5 bases). The V end was cut by 3 bases, the J end by 2 bases, with 13 bases between. Germline V lookup: CDR1 SGHVS, CDR2 FQNEAQ. This CDR3 is 15 amino acids long. The CDR3 DNA follows: TGTGCCAGCAGCTTTGGGGACTCCTCTAACACTGAAGCTTTCTTT. It is translated as CASSFGDSSNTEAFF.

This rearrangement joins TRBV5-6 to TRBJ2-7; D tentatively reads TRBD1 or TRBD2 (6 bases each). This CDR3 comprises 14 residues. Per germline, CDR1 SGHDT and CDR2 YYEEEE. Trimming removed 6 bases from V and 2 bases from J, with 15 bases in between. CDR3 in DNA: TGTGCCAGCACGGTTGGGGGGCCGACCTACGAGCAGTACTTC. Its protein is CASTVGGPTYEQYF.

This clone has just one count. V gene TRBV27 combines with J gene TRBJ1-6; TRBD1 agrees at 9 bases. J was trimmed by 9 bases and V by 8 bases; bases with no gene match: 5. The germline V gene has CDR1 MNHEY and CDR2 SMNVEV (reference sequence). The CDR3 has 13 residues. CDR3 amino acids: CASRTGELSPLHF. Written as DNA, the CDR3 is TGTGCCAGCCGGACAGGGGAGCTTTCACCCCTCCACTTT.

V is TRBV10-2 and J is TRBJ1-5, with TRBD1 matching over 7 bases. V trimming: 4 bases; J trimming: 3 bases; junction bases outside the gene matches: 6. Germline V lookup: CDR1 WSHSY, CDR2 SAAADI. The CDR3 totals 15 residues. CDR3 residues: CASSVGGGPNQPQHF. As DNA, the CDR3 is TGCGCCAGCAGTGTAGGAGGGGGCCCCAATCAGCCCCAGCATTTT.

J is TRBJ1-1 and V is TRBV28; TRBD1 matches at 8 bases. The CDR3 has 15 amino acids. Losses at the gene ends were 5 bases for V and 2 bases for J; bases not matched to a gene: 7. The germline V gene has CDR1 MDHEN and CDR2 SYDVKM. The CDR3 DNA reads as TGTGCCAGCAGTCGGTTTGGACAGGGTAACACTGAAGCTTTCTTT. Translated: CASSRFGQGNTEAFF.

The gene calls are TRBV28 and TRBJ2-1, with 8 bases fitting TRBD1. The length of the CDR3 is 17 residues. The V gene's germline CDR1 is MDHEN and CDR2 SYDVKM. V dropped 5 bases and J dropped 2; count of bases not matched to a gene: 11. The DNA of the CDR3 is TGTGCCAGCAGTCCACCTCGGGACAGGATTACCTACAATGAGCAGTTCTTC. It translates to CASSPPRDRITYNEQFF.

This chain links TRBV2 with TRBJ1-5, with TRBD1 as a possible D gene (5 bases). The V end lost 3 bases, the J end lost 0 bases, and 9 bases lay between the germline ends. Germline values: CDR1 SNHLY, CDR2 FYNNEI. The CDR3 contains 15 residues. The DNA of the CDR3 is TGTGCCAGCAGTGACAAGCAGGGTAGCAATCAGCCCCAGCATTTT. It specifies CASSDKQGSNQPQHF.

The genes are TRBV15 and TRBJ1-1; tentative D call: TRBD1 (5 bases). V lost 7 bases and J 2 bases, leaving 11 bases between the germline ends. Germline CDR1 LNHNV, CDR2 YYDKDF (reference sequence). The CDR3 covers 13 residues. The CDR3 region is CATTPTANTEAFF. In nucleotides, the CDR3 is TGTGCCACCACCCCGACAGCAAACACTGAAGCTTTCTTT.

V and J are TRBV9 and TRBJ2-3, with D perhaps matching TRBD2 (6 bases). Deletions cut 0 bases from V and 3 bases from J, with 8 bases between. The V gene's germline CDR1 is SGDLS and CDR2 YYNGEE. The CDR3 extends over 14 amino acids. The CDR3 sequence: CASSVERATDTQYF. As DNA, the CDR3 is TGTGCCAGCAGCGTAGAGCGGGCGACAGATACGCAGTATTTT.

The chain employs TRBV30 and TRBJ2-2; D is possibly TRBD2 (7 bases). CDR3 length: 16 residues. From germline, CDR1 is GTSNPN and CDR2 SVGIG (reference sequence). V was cut by 4 bases and J by 4 bases, with 19 bases left in between. CDR3: CAWNLRRGPGTGELFF. The CDR3 DNA follows: TGTGCCTGGAACCTTCGGCGGGGGCCCGGCACCGGGGAGCTGTTTTTT.

The chain combines TRBV15 with TRBJ1-1; D perhaps matches TRBD1 (6 bases). Trimming removed 5 bases from V and 0 bases from J, with 22 bases in between. In germline, CDR1 is LNHNV, CDR2 YYDKDF (reference sequence). The CDR3 has 18 amino acids. CDR3 nucleotides: TGTGCCACCAGCCGGGAGGTGCAGGGGTGGTTTATGAACACTGAAGCTTTCTTT. Its translation: CATSREVQGWFMNTEAFF.

The chain combines TRBV30 with TRBJ2-7; D is tentatively TRBD1 or TRBD2 (6 bases each). The CDR3 runs 14 residues. The V gene's germline CDR1 is GTSNPN and CDR2 SVGIG (reference sequence). Trimming removed 3 bases at V and 0 bases at J, with 12 bases between. The CDR3 bases are TGTGCCTGGAGAAAGGGGGGTAGCTCCTACGAGCAGTACTTC. Its protein is CAWRKGGSSYEQYF.

The rearrangement joins TRBV7-6 to TRBJ1-1; TRBD1 agrees at 9 bases. This CDR3 comprises 15 residues. Per the germline V gene, CDR1 is SGHVS and CDR2 is FNYEAQ. Germline trimming cut 5 bases from V and 4 bases from J; bases unmatched to any gene: 8. The CDR3 nucleotides read TGTGCCAGCAGCCTCGGGACAGGGATCGGCACTGAAGCTTTCTTT. It encodes CASSLGTGIGTEAFF.